This T cell receptor beta chain comes out of a study of cytomegalovirus exposure and HLA in healthy donors. In the study overall: The Caucasian-associated ancestry cluster held 80% to 90% of a few hundred genotyped donors.

Trimming took 2 bases from V and 3 from J, leaving 8 bases between them. The CDR3 has 13 amino acids. Germline CDR1 and CDR2: SGHRS and YFSETQ. The PCR was carried out with 60 Vbeta primers and 13 Jbeta primers. Only in-frame clones appear in the TCRdb table, and some are missing; sequencing was by immunoSEQ multiplex PCR. The repertoire table contains around 97,000 clones. Overall study results and limits: Cytomegalovirus status was reportedly diagnosed by the classifier with high specificity and sensitivity. Associated with cytomegalovirus, according to the listing, were 164 TCR beta chains. Most CMV-associated TCR beta chains appeared HLA-restricted in a later analysis.

Notes on this clone: What it binds is not known.

J is TRBJ1-1 and V is TRBV5-1; no clear D. This receptor was identified in a man in his forties in good health and CMV-seronegative. Sequences were obtained from PBMCs. The CDR3 sequence: CASSFLGDTEAFF. In nucleotides, the CDR3 is TGCGCCAGCAGCTTCCTCGGGGACACTGAAGCTTTCTTT.